Below, 21 T cell receptor beta chains from the same sample are listed, as sequenced in a study of PD-L1 blockade in urothelial cancer. Time point defined: peripheral blood 6 weeks after treatment start. Data came from immunoSEQ multiplex PCR; TCRdb stores just in-frame clones and leaves some out. The table records about 44,000 clones, about 89% of them present only once. The sequenced sample was PBMCs, obtained around atezolizumab (anti-PD-L1) treatment. All receptors come from an older man with urothelial cancer.

The rearrangement links TRBV5-1 to TRBJ2-3; TRBD2 matches 8 bases. Germline V gives CDR1 SGHRS, CDR2 YFSETQ. V dropped 0 bases and J dropped 6; count of bases not matched to a gene: 18. The CDR3 is 19 amino acids. In DNA, the CDR3 is TGCGCCAGCAGCTTGGCCGGCAGCGGGAGATTGAATTGGGTTGATACGCAGTATTTT. It specifies CASSLAGSGRLNWVDTQYF.

This chain links TRBV21-1 with TRBJ1-4; the table assigns TRBD1, which was not confirmed against the DNA. TRBV21-1 is annotated as a pseudogene. CDR3 length equals 16 residues. This CDR3 is CASRSPSGHVNEKLFF. In nucleotides, the CDR3 is TGTGCCAGCAGAAGCCCTTCAGGGCACGTTAATGAAAAACTGTTTTTT.

The rearrangement uses TRBV6-6 and TRBJ2-7; 7 bases agree with TRBD2. Looked up from germline, CDR1 is MNHNY and CDR2 is SVGAGI (reference sequence). After removal of 5 bases from V and 2 bases from J, the junction contained 6 bases not matched to a gene. This CDR3 spans 14 amino acids. The CDR3 spells CASSLLAVTYEQYF. The CDR3 DNA sequence: TGTGCCAGCAGTCTCCTAGCGGTTACCTACGAGCAGTACTTC.

This sequence joins TRBV6-6 and TRBJ2-1, with D possibly TRBD2 on 6 matching bases. Germline V gene lookup returns CDR1 MNHNY and CDR2 SVGAGI (reference sequence). This CDR3 is 15 amino acids long. Trimming pared 2 bases from V and 3 bases from J, leaving 11 bases between. CDR3 nucleotide sequence: TGTGCCAGCAGTTACACGGGACTTTACTACAATGAGCAGTTCTTC. Protein sequence: CASSYTGLYYNEQFF.

The chain uses TRBV28 and TRBJ2-3; maybe TRBD2 (6 bases). V lost 5 bases and J lost 0, with 6 bases in between. The germline V gene encodes CDR1 MDHEN and CDR2 SYDVKM. This CDR3 region has 13 residues. The CDR3 region has the DNA TGTGCCAGCAGTAGCGGGAGCACAGATACGCAGTATTTT. Translated, it gives CASSSGSTDTQYF.

The chain uses TRBV5-6 and TRBJ2-7, with 11 bases identical to TRBD2. The CDR3 totals 15 residues. The germline V gene encodes CDR1 SGHDT and CDR2 YYEEEE. The V segment lost 0 bases and the J segment 4 bases; nucleotides outside the gene matches: 3. In nucleotides, the CDR3 is TGTGCCAGCAGCTTGGGACTAGCGGGATTGTACGAGCAGTACTTC. Translated, it gives CASSLGLAGLYEQYF.

This chain joins TRBV28 and TRBJ2-5; a possible D gene is TRBD2 (5 bases). CDR3 length equals 14 residues. V shed 4 bases and J shed 5 bases, with 14 bases lying between them. Per the germline V gene, CDR1 is MDHEN and CDR2 is SYDVKM. The CDR3 loop is CASSYGGSGETQYF. The CDR3 coding sequence is TGTGCCAGCAGTTACGGAGGCTCCGGCGAGACCCAGTACTTC.

V usage is TRBV2 and J usage is TRBJ1-5; TRBD1 aligns across 11 bases. With 5 bases clipped from V and 7 bases from J, the junction kept 4 bases outside the gene matches. This CDR3 region has 14 residues. Germline V gives CDR1 SNHLY, CDR2 FYNNEI. Written as DNA, the CDR3 is TGTGCCAGCAGTCGGACAGGGGGCAGACAGCCCCAGCATTTT. Its protein is CASSRTGGRQPQHF.

This chain links TRBV10-3 with TRBJ2-3; D possibly corresponds to TRBD1 (5 bases). Germline loops: CDR1 ENHRY, CDR2 SYGVKD. This CDR3 is 14 amino acids long. The germline V and J ends were trimmed by 7 bases and 2 bases, with 13 bases remaining between them. CDR3 region: CAIKGRALTDTQYF. CDR3 bases: TGTGCCATCAAAGGCAGGGCCCTCACAGATACGCAGTATTTT.

The chain has TRBV7-7 and TRBJ2-7; a possible D gene is TRBD2 (7 bases). The germline CDR1 and CDR2 sequences are SSHAT and FNYEAQ (reference sequence). Trimming left V 5 bases short and J 5 bases short, with 25 bases between. The CDR3 extends over 17 amino acids. The CDR3 DNA is TGTGCCAGCAGCCGCGGAGGGGGGGGCCCCTCGGGAAACGAGCAGTACTTC. Protein product: CASSRGGGGPSGNEQYF.

The chain couples TRBV28 to TRBJ1-1; 8 bases fit TRBD1. CDR1 and CDR2 from the germline V gene are MDHEN and SYDVKM. This CDR3 region has 16 residues. V gave up 2 bases and J gave up 1 base; unmatched junction bases: 6. The DNA of the CDR3 is TGTGCCAGCAGTTTAGTATTTACAGGGGGGAACACTGAAGCTTTCTTT. Protein sequence: CASSLVFTGGNTEAFF.

This chain links TRBV10-1 with TRBJ2-3; the match to TRBD2 covers 7 bases. Germline CDR1 and CDR2: WNHNN and SYGVQD (reference sequence). The trim removed 6 bases at V and 0 bases at J, leaving 6 bases unmatched. The CDR3 covers 15 residues. CDR3 loop: CASRASGASTDTQYF. CDR3 sequence (DNA): TGCGCCAGCAGGGCAAGCGGGGCTAGCACAGATACGCAGTATTTT.

The rearrangement joins TRBV10-2 to TRBJ2-7; D is possibly TRBD2 (11 bases). Germline assignment: CDR1 WSHSY and CDR2 SAAADI. The CDR3 covers 20 residues. Trimming removed 4 bases from V and 0 bases from J, with 28 bases in between. CDR3 coding DNA: TGCGCCAGCAGTGGACAGGGGGCTACTAGCGGGAGCCCCAACTCCTACGAGCAGTACTTC. Encoded protein: CASSGQGATSGSPNSYEQYF.

CDR3 protein: CASSSRLAYEQYF. In nucleotides, the CDR3 is TGTGCCAGCAGCTCCAGACTAGCCTACGAGCAGTACTTC. The gene calls are TRBV14 and TRBJ2-7, with D tentatively TRBD2 (6 bases). Trimming removed 5 bases from V and 2 bases from J, with 10 bases in between. The CDR3 has 13 amino acids. Germline lookup yields CDR1 SGHDN and CDR2 FVKESK.

A word on this clone: Distinct nucleotide sequences in the sample also encode this CDR3. V usage is TRBV2 and J usage is TRBJ2-7; TRBD2 is a possible D gene (6 bases). CDR3 length: 14 residues. Trimming cost V 3 bases and J 1 base, with 10 bases left between them. The germline gives CDR1 SNHLY, CDR2 FYNNEI. CDR3 DNA sequence: TGTGCCAGCAGTGAGGGACGGGGGTCCTACGAGCAGTACTTC. Translated: CASSEGRGSYEQYF.

J is TRBJ2-5 and V is TRBV15; no firm D call. The CDR3 is 12 amino acids. From germline, CDR1 is LNHNV and CDR2 YYDKDF (reference sequence). V was clipped by 1 base and J by 3 bases, with 3 bases between them. This chain's CDR3 is CATSRVEETQYF. The CDR3, as DNA: TGTGCCACCAGCAGAGTAGAAGAGACCCAGTACTTC.

The chain recombines TRBV12-2 with TRBJ1-2. TRBV12-2 has pseudogene status. The CDR3 sequence is 12 residues long. The chain's CDR3 is CASGGVNYGYTF. The CDR3 bases are TGTGCAAGTGGAGGGGTCAACTATGGCTACACCTTC.

V and J are TRBV7-8 and TRBJ2-7; 9 bases match TRBD2. V shed 5 bases and J 1 base; nucleotides not matched to a gene: 9. CDR3 length: 16 residues. Germline CDR1 reads SGHVS; CDR2 reads FQNEAQ. The CDR3 region has the DNA TGTGCCAGCAGCCAGCGTAGGGCGGGAGGGTCCTACGAGCAGTACTTC. It specifies CASSQRRAGGSYEQYF.

This clone was picked up one time. The V call is TRBV4-1, the J call TRBJ1-1; a possible D gene is TRBD1 (6 bases). Germline CDR1 is MGHRA and CDR2 is YSYEKL. V lost 3 bases, J lost 6 bases, and 23 bases lay in between. CDR3 length: 17 residues. The CDR3 protein is CASSQETGRFYISEAFF. The CDR3 nucleotides are TGCGCCAGCAGCCAGGAGACAGGACGGTTCTATATCTCTGAAGCTTTCTTT.

J is TRBJ2-1 and V is TRBV5-1; TRBD2 matches at 7 bases. Germline CDR1 SGHRS, CDR2 YFSETQ. The CDR3 totals 18 residues. The V and J ends lost 4 bases and 8 bases, in that order; junction bases with no gene match: 21. The CDR3 sequence: CASSRRIGSSGPGDEQFF. CDR3 coding DNA: TGCGCCAGCAGCCGTAGAATTGGATCTAGCGGACCTGGCGATGAGCAGTTCTTC.

The chain is built from TRBV19 and TRBJ2-1; a possible D gene is TRBD2 (6 bases). Germline CDR1 reads LNHDA; CDR2 reads SQIVND (reference sequence). The CDR3 length is 14 residues. With 6 bases removed from V and 6 bases from J, the gap between germline ends came to 15 bases. CDR3 in amino acids: CASRTSDYVNEQFF. CDR3 DNA sequence: TGTGCCAGTAGAACCTCGGACTACGTCAATGAGCAGTTCTTC.